These 9 T cell receptor beta chains originate from one sample sequenced in a study of blood T cell repertoires in COVID-19. Clones were read by immunoSEQ multiplex PCR, and TCRdb kept only the in-frame ones, dropping some. The data hold 200,000 to 250,000 clones, with about 83% observed a single time. The sequenced material came from peripheral blood. Receptors originate from a human donor in a cohort sampled during active COVID-19.

Of note for this clone: Other DNA sequences in the sample encode the same CDR3. This sequence joins TRBV10-1 and TRBJ2-7, with D tentatively TRBD2 (5 bases). This CDR3 is 13 amino acids long. V dropped 0 bases and J dropped 4 bases, with 7 bases sitting between them. Germline V gives CDR1 WNHNN, CDR2 SYGVQD (reference sequence). CDR3 protein: CASSESGSYEQYF. In nucleotides, the CDR3 is TGCGCCAGCAGTGAGTCAGGGAGTTACGAGCAGTACTTC.

The chain recombines TRBV3-1 (or the pseudogene TRBV3-2) with TRBJ1-1, with D uncertain. CDR3 length equals 13 residues. Germline CDR1 and CDR2: LGHDT and YNNKEL (reference sequence). The ends were cut back, 8 bases at V and 5 bases at J, with 15 bases in the middle. This CDR3 reads CASSFGERTEAFF. CDR3 coding DNA: TGTGCCAGCTCCTTCGGGGAGAGGACTGAAGCTTTCTTT.

The chain joins TRBV24-1 to TRBJ2-7; D perhaps matches TRBD2 (5 bases). CDR3 length equals 14 residues. Between the trimmed V and J ends, which lost 2 bases and 1 base, there was a span of 8 bases. The germline gives CDR1 KGHDR, CDR2 SFDVKD. The CDR3 nucleotides are TGTGCCACCAGTGATTCCCGGGGTTCCTACGAGCAGTACTTC. It is translated as CATSDSRGSYEQYF.

The table lists this clone with a count of one. The CDR3 here is CASSQDSSGANVLTF. The CDR3 DNA reads TGTGCCAGCAGCCAAGATAGCTCTGGGGCCAACGTCCTGACTTTC. The rearrangement links TRBV6-5 to TRBJ2-6; D gene ambiguous. V lost 6 bases to trimming and J lost 0 bases, with 9 bases between them. Germline loops: CDR1 MNHEY, CDR2 SVGAGI. This CDR3 region has 15 residues.

V is TRBV14 and J is TRBJ2-7; D is possibly TRBD2 (5 bases). Trimming shortened V by 0 bases and J by 4 bases, and 13 bases separated the two germline ends. Germline V gene lookup returns CDR1 SGHDN and CDR2 FVKESK. The CDR3 spans 15 residues. The chain's CDR3 is CASSQDEGALYEQYF. The CDR3 region has the DNA TGTGCCAGCAGCCAAGACGAGGGAGCGCTATACGAGCAGTACTTC.

The gene calls are TRBV19 and TRBJ1-4; possibly TRBD1 for D (5 bases). The CDR3 consists of 15 residues. Germline V lookup: CDR1 LNHDA, CDR2 SQIVND (reference sequence). V lost 3 bases and J 0 bases, leaving 8 bases between the germline ends. The DNA for the CDR3 is TGTGCCAGTAGTATTACAGGCGCAACTAATGAAAAACTGTTTTTT. Amino acids: CASSITGATNEKLFF. Looking up the rest from reference TRBV19 and TRBJ1-4 gives the full variable domain: DGGITQSPKYLFRKEGQNVTLSCEQNLNHDAMYWYRQDPGQGLRLIYYSQIVNDFQKGDIAEGYSVSREKKESFPLTVTSAQKNPTAFYLCASSITGATNEKLFFGSGTQLSVL.

The CDR3 coding sequence is TGTGCCAGTAGTATTCGTGGACAGTCCTATGGCTACACCTTC. It encodes CASSIRGQSYGYTF. The chain combines TRBV19 with TRBJ1-2; TRBD1 might be the D (6 bases). The V and J ends lost 3 bases and 4 bases respectively, with 12 bases between them. The CDR3 spans 14 residues. Germline lookup yields CDR1 LNHDA and CDR2 SQIVND (reference sequence).

The rearrangement uses TRBV10-3 and TRBJ2-5; D is perhaps TRBD2 (5 bases). CDR3 size: 14 residues. Trimming took 0 bases from V and 1 from J, leaving 6 bases between them. Germline CDR1 ENHRY, CDR2 SYGVKD. The CDR3 sequence is CAISESRAQETQYF. The CDR3 region has the DNA TGTGCCATCAGTGAGTCGAGGGCCCAAGAGACCCAGTACTTC.

The gene calls are TRBV30 and TRBJ1-6, with 8 nucleotides matching TRBD1. The CDR3 has 13 amino acids. Per the germline V gene, CDR1 is GTSNPN and CDR2 is SVGIG (reference sequence). The V gene end was trimmed by 1 base and the J gene end by 7 bases; junction bases not matched to a gene: 0. The CDR3 sequence is CAWSGTGNSPLHF. CDR3 sequence (DNA): TGTGCCTGGAGTGGGACAGGGAATTCACCCCTCCACTTT. The full variable domain, its missing parts supplied by reference TRBV30 and TRBJ1-6, is SQTIHQWPATLVQPVGSPLSLECTVEGTSNPNLYWYRQAAGRGLQLLFYSVGIGQISSEVPQNLSASRPQDRQFILSSKKLLLSDSGFYLCAWSGTGNSPLHFGNGTRLTVT.